Below are 19 T cell receptor beta chains sequenced from a single sample in a study of cytomegalovirus exposure and HLA in healthy donors. PCR primers comprised 60 Vbeta and 13 Jbeta primers. TCRdb keeps only in-frame clones here, not all; method: immunoSEQ multiplex PCR. The sample carries approximately 250,000 clones, about 85% recorded once. The sequenced material came from PBMCs. The origin of the receptors is a girl aged 2 to 10 in good health and CMV-seronegative.

The chain is built from TRBV2 and TRBJ2-7; D gene unclear. The germline V gene encodes CDR1 SNHLY and CDR2 FYNNEI. V was cut by 6 bases and J by 0 bases, with 3 bases left in between. The CDR3 runs to 11 residues. The CDR3 loop is CASSYSYEQYF. The CDR3 DNA is TGTGCCAGCAGCTACTCCTACGAGCAGTACTTC.

The chain carries TRBV11-2 and TRBJ2-3; 10 nucleotides align to TRBD2. CDR1 is SGHAT and CDR2 is FQNNGV in the germline V gene. The V segment lost 0 bases and the J segment 4 bases; nucleotides outside the gene matches: 10. The CDR3 totals 18 residues. CDR3 region: CASSLDRGLAGVADTQYF. DNA for the CDR3: TGTGCCAGCAGCTTAGATCGGGGGCTAGCGGGAGTGGCAGATACGCAGTATTTT.

This clone was detected once. V gene TRBV25-1 combines with J gene TRBJ1-2; 9 nucleotides align to TRBD1. From germline, CDR1 is MGHDK and CDR2 SYGVNS. This CDR3 is 14 amino acids long. The V and J ends lost 5 bases and 5 bases, in that order; junction bases with no gene match: 6. DNA of the CDR3: TGTGCCAGCAGTCGGACAGGGGCCAAATATGGCTACACCTTC. This sequence encodes CASSRTGAKYGYTF.

This clone came up once. V usage is TRBV30 and J usage is TRBJ2-3; tentative D call: TRBD2 (7 bases). V gave up 4 bases and J gave up 5 bases, with 16 bases separating them. This CDR3 has 14 amino acids. Germline V CDR1 and CDR2: GTSNPN, SVGIG (reference sequence). The DNA for the CDR3 is TGTGCCTGGATCCGCGGGGGCGGGATAGATACGCAGTATTTT. Protein sequence: CAWIRGGGIDTQYF.

This rearrangement joins TRBV11-1 to TRBJ2-3, with D possibly being TRBD2 (5 bases). The CDR3 extends over 16 amino acids. Germline V gives CDR1 SGHAT, CDR2 FQDESV (reference sequence). The V and J ends lost 6 bases and 4 bases respectively, with 20 bases between them. CDR3 sequence reads: CASSRQSGSSADTQYF. In DNA form, the CDR3 reads TGTGCCAGCAGTCGTCAATCGGGGTCGTCAGCAGATACGCAGTATTTT.

The rearrangement uses TRBV29-1 and TRBJ2-1; 10 positions agree with TRBD1. Trimming at V came to 1 base and at J to 10 bases, leaving 7 bases not matched to a gene. This CDR3 contains 14 residues. Germline CDR1 SQVTM, CDR2 ANQGSEA. The DNA for the CDR3 is TGCAGCGTTGAAGGAGACAGGGGGCTGCGGGAGCAGTTCTTC. This encodes CSVEGDRGLREQFF.

The gene calls are TRBV7-6 and TRBJ1-5, with D tentatively TRBD1 (6 bases). The CDR3 contains 16 residues. V lost 1 base, J lost 0 bases, and 10 bases lay in between. Germline-derived CDR1 and CDR2 are SGHVS and FNYEAQ. The CDR3 here is CASSLGTGTSNQPQHF. DNA for the CDR3: TGTGCCAGCAGCTTAGGTACAGGGACTAGCAATCAGCCCCAGCATTTT. Filled out from reference TRBV7-6 and TRBJ1-5, the complete variable domain reads GAGVSQSPRYKVTKRGQDVALRCDPISGHVSLYWYRQALGQGPEFLTYFNYEAQQDKSGLPNDRFSAERPEGSISTLTIQRTEQRDSAMYRCASSLGTGTSNQPQHFGDGTRLSIL.

V is TRBV11-2 and J is TRBJ2-7; TRBD2 aligns across 10 bases. Germline V lookup: CDR1 SGHAT, CDR2 FQNNGV. Trimming at V came to 6 bases and at J to 7 bases, leaving 12 bases not matched to a gene. The CDR3 spans 15 residues. This CDR3 is CASSRRAGGPGEQYF. In DNA form, the CDR3 reads TGTGCCAGCAGTCGAAGAGCGGGAGGGCCGGGGGAGCAGTACTTC. The complete variable domain, with remaining parts taken from reference TRBV11-2 and TRBJ2-7, reads EAGVAQSPRYKIIEKRQSVAFWCNPISGHATLYWYQQILGQGPKLLIQFQNNGVVDDSQLPKDRFSAERLKGVDSTLKIQPAKLEDSAVYLCASSRRAGGPGEQYFGPGTRLTVT.

The CDR3 DNA reads as TGCGCCAGCAGCCTATTAAGGACAGCCCTCTATGGCTACACCTTC. It specifies CASSLLRTALYGYTF. The chain joins TRBV4-1 to TRBJ1-2; TRBD1 is a possible D gene (6 bases). This CDR3 region has 15 residues. V was cut by 4 bases and J by 4 bases, with 16 bases left in between. CDR1 and CDR2 (germline): MGHRA, YSYEKL.

This clone was observed a few times. This sequence joins TRBV6-5 and TRBJ1-1, with 8 bases matching TRBD1. Germline-derived CDR1 and CDR2 are MNHEY and SVGAGI. This CDR3 is built from 16 residues. The J segment lost 4 bases and the V segment lost 2 bases, leaving 9 bases of the junction unmatched. This CDR3 is CASSYTGQGPATEAFF. CDR3 nucleotide sequence: TGTGCCAGCAGTTACACCGGACAGGGTCCGGCCACTGAAGCTTTCTTT.

The chain recombines TRBV19 with TRBJ2-2; 7 bases map to TRBD1. After removal of 6 bases from V and 1 base from J, the junction contained 14 bases not matched to a gene. Germline loops: CDR1 LNHDA, CDR2 SQIVND (reference sequence). The CDR3 is 18 residues long. CDR3 in amino acids: CASRYPPLDRENTGELFF. The DNA of the CDR3 is TGTGCCAGTAGATACCCCCCACTAGACAGGGAGAACACCGGGGAGCTGTTTTTT.

This clone has a handful of counts. The chain uses TRBV7-2 and TRBJ2-4; D perhaps matches TRBD1 (5 bases). The germline V and J ends were trimmed by 6 bases and 13 bases, with 16 bases remaining between them. In germline, CDR1 is SGHTA, CDR2 FQGNSA. The CDR3 has 12 amino acids. This CDR3 is CASRLFSGSQYF. CDR3 in DNA: TGTGCCAGCAGACTCTTCTCAGGGTCGCAGTACTTC.

The chain combines TRBV5-4 with TRBJ2-5; TRBD1 matches 7 bases. The germline gives CDR1 SGHNT, CDR2 YYREEE (reference sequence). The CDR3 length is 13 residues. Trimming took 3 bases from V and 1 from J; bases not matched to a gene: 0. The CDR3 region is CASSWDSQETQYF. In DNA form, the CDR3 reads TGTGCCAGCAGCTGGGACAGCCAAGAGACCCAGTACTTC.

In its sample, this clone was seen a few times. V gene TRBV2 combines with J gene TRBJ1-1; D gene ambiguous. The V gene lost 8 bases and the J gene lost 5 bases, with 6 bases spanning the gap. This CDR3 is built from 10 residues. Germline loops: CDR1 SNHLY, CDR2 FYNNEI. DNA for the CDR3: TGTGCCAGCCTTCGGACTGAAGCTTTCTTT. This translates into CASLRTEAFF.

The chain links TRBV25-1 to TRBJ1-3; 7 nucleotides agree with TRBD1. CDR1 and CDR2 from the germline V gene are MGHDK and SYGVNS. The CDR3 extends over 17 amino acids. V was clipped by 3 bases and J by 2 bases; unmatched bases: 10. The CDR3 nucleotides read TGTGCCAGCAGTGATTTCTTTGAGGGGGCCCCTGGAAACACCATATATTTT. Translating gives CASSDFFEGAPGNTIYF. Full variable domain (rest looked up from reference TRBV25-1 and TRBJ1-3): EADIYQTPRYLVIGTGKKITLECSQTMGHDKMYWYQQDPGMELHLIHYSYGVNSTEKGDLSSESTVSRIRTEHFPLTLESARPSHTSQYLCASSDFFEGAPGNTIYFGEGSWLTVV.

The gene calls are TRBV25-1 and TRBJ1-2; D call uncertain. CDR1 is MGHDK and CDR2 is SYGVNS in the germline V gene. Trimming stripped 3 bases from V and 5 bases from J, with 13 bases between. This CDR3 spans 14 amino acids. The CDR3 loop reads CASSDDTVWYGYTF. Written as DNA, the CDR3 is TGTGCCAGCAGTGATGACACTGTCTGGTATGGCTACACCTTC.

On this clone itself: Its ends do not fully match the called genes, so a read error is possible. This chain joins TRBV7-8 and TRBJ1-6; unclear D gene. Per germline, CDR1 SGHVS and CDR2 FQNEAQ. CDR3 size: 14 residues. CDR3: CANSLERTGPPLHF. CDR3 coding DNA: TGTGCCAACAGCTTAGAGCGAACGGGTCCACCCCTCCACTTT.

The chain couples TRBV6-5 to TRBJ1-6; TRBD1 matches at 7 bases. The CDR3 is 14 residues long. The V gene's germline CDR1 is MNHEY and CDR2 SVGAGI. The V segment lost 2 bases and the J segment 8 bases; nucleotides outside the gene matches: 3. CDR3 protein: CASSYRGHDSPLHF. In DNA, the CDR3 is TGTGCCAGCAGTTACAGGGGGCACGATTCACCCCTCCACTTT.

The CDR3 loop reads CSVGDRAANTGELFF. The CDR3 DNA follows: TGCAGCGTTGGAGACAGGGCTGCGAACACCGGGGAGCTGTTTTTT. This chain uses TRBV29-1 with TRBJ2-2; 7 bases are a match to TRBD1. Germline V gene lookup returns CDR1 SQVTM and CDR2 ANQGSEA. The CDR3 is made up of 15 amino acids. The J segment lost 0 bases and the V segment lost 4 bases, leaving 5 bases of the junction unmatched.